This T cell receptor (beta chain) was recovered during a study of cytomegalovirus exposure and HLA in healthy donors. This CDR3 has 15 amino acids. Germline V lookup: CDR1 LGHNA, CDR2 YSLEER. Trimming removed 8 bases from V and 6 bases from J, with 22 bases in between. Primers included in the PCR were 60 Vbeta and 13 Jbeta primers. Here immunoSEQ multiplex PCR was the method, and the copy in TCRdb shows in-frame clones only, minus some. The table lists about 92,000 clones. This chain joins TRBV4-3 and TRBJ1-2; unclear D gene. The material sequenced was PBMCs. The receptor was derived from a man aged 50 to 60 in good health and CMV-seropositive. The CDR3 here is CASRAQGSRVDGYTF. For the CDR3, the DNA is TGCGCCAGCCGCGCACAAGGATCTAGAGTGGATGGCTACACCTTC.